Listed here are 15 T cell receptor beta chains from one sample, sequenced in a study of T cells in Graves' hyperthyroidism and ophthalmopathy (dated by TCRdb to between 2018 and 2020). The protocol used for the library was multiplex PCR. For sequencing, an Illumina HiSeq 2000 was employed. TCR beta CDR3 regions were amplified from RNA transcripts. A first-round RT-PCR of the TCR CDR3 used the HTBI primer set with the Qiagen OneStep RT-PCR kit. The public reads were reprocessed in TCRdb via fastp at Q25 and MiXCR, keeping in-frame beta chains. Each record represents a unique CDR3 protein, reported with the most common genes and DNA among its rows. The sample data list around 520,000 distinct CDR3 sequences, and approximately 15% of these were observed just once. In total, the top ten clones hold approximately 15% of the sample. The sequenced sample consisted of blood. These receptors all come from a woman aged 40 to 50 with Graves' hyperthyroidism.

This clonotype was observed many times. V gene TRBV7-9 combines with J gene TRBJ2-2; D is uncertain. Germline assignment: CDR1 SEHNR and CDR2 FQNEAQ (reference sequence). The CDR3 spans 15 residues. Between the trimmed V and J ends, which lost 1 base and 4 bases, there was a span of 10 bases. The chain's CDR3 is CASSLGRAATGELFF. CDR3 nucleotides: TGTGCCAGCAGCTTAGGTCGGGCGGCCACCGGGGAGCTGTTTTTT.

This clonotype has a count of ten or more. This sequence joins TRBV27 and TRBJ2-3; TRBD2 matches 10 bases. Germline CDR1 reads MNHEY; CDR2 reads SMNVEV (reference sequence). The CDR3 loop spans 16 amino acids. V lost 6 bases, J lost 0 bases, and 6 bases stayed unmatched. DNA for the CDR3: TGTGCCAGCAGCCCCGGGACTAGCGCTAGCACAGATACGCAGTATTTT. Encoded protein: CASSPGTSASTDTQYF.

Points on this clonotype: The germline gene is not matched at one end of the junction; a read error may be the cause. This chain joins TRBV5-4 and TRBJ2-5; D may be TRBD2 (7 bases). Germline values: CDR1 SGHNT, CDR2 YYREEE (reference sequence). The CDR3 contains 15 residues. Here the CDR3 reads CASSQEGGVQETQYF. DNA for the CDR3: TGCGCCAGCAGCCAAGAAGGGGGGGTACAAGAGACCCAGTACTTC.

This clonotype was found many times. The genes are TRBV11-3 and TRBJ2-5, with D maybe TRBD2 (5 bases). The V end lost 1 base, the J end lost 5 bases, and 11 bases lay between the germline ends. The CDR3 is made up of 14 amino acids. Germline CDR1 reads SGHNT; CDR2 reads YENEEA. The CDR3 region is CASSLASSGETQYF. CDR3 bases: TGTGCCAGCAGCTTAGCGTCGTCGGGGGAGACCCAGTACTTC.

This clonotype has a handful of counts. The V gene is TRBV6-1, the J gene TRBJ2-4; TRBD2 is a possible D gene (5 bases). CDR3 size: 14 residues. V was clipped by 4 bases and J by 3 bases, with 10 bases between them. Germline-derived CDR1 and CDR2 are MNHNS and SASEGT. CDR3 nucleotide sequence: TGTGCCAGCAGTGGGGGTGACTACAAAAACATTCAGTACTTC. This encodes CASSGGDYKNIQYF.

This clonotype was seen ten or more times. The chain couples TRBV6-1 to TRBJ1-5; 7 positions agree with TRBD1. Trimming cost V 6 bases and J 4 bases; bases outside gene matches: 12. This CDR3 is built from 16 residues. Germline V gives CDR1 MNHNS, CDR2 SASEGT. This chain's CDR3 is CASRPSTGDGNQPQHF. The CDR3 DNA reads TGTGCCAGCAGACCCTCAACAGGGGACGGAAATCAGCCCCAGCATTTT.

In its sample, this clonotype was seen many times. This sequence joins TRBV6-1 and TRBJ2-7, with D unclear. This CDR3 region has 13 residues. CDR1 is MNHNS, CDR2 SASEGT, per germline. V was clipped by 1 base and J by 6 bases, with 10 bases between them. CDR3 sequence reads: CASSEEKVREQYF. The DNA of the CDR3 is TGTGCCAGCAGTGAAGAAAAGGTTCGCGAGCAGTACTTC.

This chain joins TRBV18 and TRBJ1-2, with no clear D. The V end lost 4 bases, the J end lost 4 bases, and 13 bases lay between the germline ends. The CDR3 runs 14 residues. Germline values: CDR1 KGHSH, CDR2 LQKENI. The CDR3 reads CASSQQTESYGYTF. The CDR3 nucleotides are TGTGCCAGCTCACAACAGACGGAAAGCTATGGCTACACCTTC.

This clonotype was recorded only once. With a much larger clone just one base away, this may be a read error. The conserved closing phenylalanine or tryptophan is absent in this CDR3, likely reflecting a read error. The gene calls are TRBV7-8 and TRBJ2-1, with 13 bases that match TRBD2. Germline trimming cut 5 bases from V and 9 bases from J; bases unmatched to any gene: 7. This CDR3 has 15 residues. Germline-derived CDR1 and CDR2 are SGHVS and FQNEAQ. The CDR3 region has the DNA TGTGCCAGCAGCCCACCGGGACTAGCGGGAACTGAGCAGTTCGTC. Translation gives CASSPPGLAGTEQFV.

This clonotype was counted ten times or more. The V and J genes are TRBV28 and TRBJ2-7; 11 bases map to TRBD2. Germline loops: CDR1 MDHEN, CDR2 SYDVKM. The J segment lost 0 bases and the V segment lost 2 bases, leaving 9 bases of the junction unmatched. CDR3 size: 18 residues. CDR3 coding DNA: TGTGCCAGCAGTTTAACCCCGGGACTAGCGGTTCCCTCCTACGAGCAGTACTTC. Protein sequence: CASSLTPGLAVPSYEQYF.

This clonotype was recorded many times. This rearrangement joins TRBV11-2 to TRBJ2-3, with D possibly matching TRBD2 (5 bases). The CDR3 has 15 amino acids. The germline V gene encodes CDR1 SGHAT and CDR2 FQNNGV. Trimming took 2 bases from V and 4 from J, leaving 13 bases between them. The CDR3 DNA follows: TGTGCCAGCAGCTTATTTATAGCGCCCCCAGATACGCAGTATTTT. Residues: CASSLFIAPPDTQYF. Drawing the rest from reference TRBV11-2 and TRBJ2-3, the complete variable domain is EAGVAQSPRYKIIEKRQSVAFWCNPISGHATLYWYQQILGQGPKLLIQFQNNGVVDDSQLPKDRFSAERLKGVDSTLKIQPAKLEDSAVYLCASSLFIAPPDTQYFGPGTRLTVL.

This chain connects TRBV7-9 to TRBJ2-3, with 13 positions matching TRBD2. The CDR3 sequence is 19 residues long. The V gene end was trimmed by 1 base and the J gene end by 4 bases; junction bases not matched to a gene: 11. Germline loops: CDR1 SEHNR, CDR2 FQNEAQ (reference sequence). The CDR3 sequence: CASSLGSLAGGPGPDTQYF. The CDR3 DNA sequence: TGTGCCAGCAGCTTAGGCTCACTAGCGGGAGGGCCGGGGCCAGATACGCAGTATTTT.

The table lists this clonotype with many counts. CDR3 protein: CASRPGTSGYYEQYF. DNA for the CDR3: TGTGCCAGCAGACCCGGGACTAGCGGATACTACGAGCAGTACTTC. V gene TRBV3-1 combines with J gene TRBJ2-7; TRBD2 aligns across 11 bases. V shed 6 bases and J 3 bases; nucleotides not matched to a gene: 7. Looked up from germline, CDR1 is LGHDT and CDR2 is YNNKEL (reference sequence). This CDR3 is built from 15 residues.

This clonotype was counted at least ten times. The chain is built from TRBV3-1 and TRBJ2-1; 10 nucleotides line up with TRBD2. This CDR3 comprises 15 residues. The V segment lost 4 bases and the J segment 7 bases; nucleotides outside the gene matches: 7. Germline V lookup: CDR1 LGHDT, CDR2 YNNKEL (reference sequence). CDR3 sequence (DNA): TGTGCCAGCAGCCCATCTCTAGCGGGAGCGAATGAGCAGTTCTTC. It is translated as CASSPSLAGANEQFF.

This clonotype was picked up a small number of times. J is TRBJ1-1 and V is TRBV14, with TRBD1 as a possible D gene (6 bases). CDR1 and CDR2 (germline): SGHDN, FVKESK. CDR3 length: 13 residues. V lost 4 bases to trimming and J lost 6 bases, with 12 bases between them. CDR3: CASSPWTAPEAFF. DNA for the CDR3: TGTGCCAGCAGCCCCTGGACAGCCCCTGAAGCTTTCTTT.